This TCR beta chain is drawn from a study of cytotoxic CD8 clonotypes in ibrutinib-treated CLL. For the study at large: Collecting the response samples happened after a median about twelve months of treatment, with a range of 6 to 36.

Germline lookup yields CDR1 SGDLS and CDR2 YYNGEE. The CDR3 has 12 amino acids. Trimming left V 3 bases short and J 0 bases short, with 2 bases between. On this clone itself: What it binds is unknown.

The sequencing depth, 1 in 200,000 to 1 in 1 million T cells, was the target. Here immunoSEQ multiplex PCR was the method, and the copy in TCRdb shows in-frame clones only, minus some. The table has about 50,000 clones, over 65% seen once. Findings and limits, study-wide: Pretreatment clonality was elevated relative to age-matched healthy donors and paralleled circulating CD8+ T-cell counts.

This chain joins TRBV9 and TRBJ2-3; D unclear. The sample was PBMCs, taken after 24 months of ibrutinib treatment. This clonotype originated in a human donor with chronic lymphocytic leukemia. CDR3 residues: CASSASTDTQYF. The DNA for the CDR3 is TGTGCCAGCAGCGCTAGCACAGATACGCAGTATTTT.